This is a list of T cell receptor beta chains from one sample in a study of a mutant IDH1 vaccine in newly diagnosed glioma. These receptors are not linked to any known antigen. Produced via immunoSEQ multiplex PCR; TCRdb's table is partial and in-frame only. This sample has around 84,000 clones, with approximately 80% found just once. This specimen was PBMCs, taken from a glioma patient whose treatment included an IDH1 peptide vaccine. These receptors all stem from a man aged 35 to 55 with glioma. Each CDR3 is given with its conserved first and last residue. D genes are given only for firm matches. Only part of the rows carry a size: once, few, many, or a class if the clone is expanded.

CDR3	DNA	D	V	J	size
CASSPDTDTQYF	TGTGCCAGCAGTCCCGACACAGATACGCAGTATTTT	-	TRBV2	TRBJ2-3	once
CASSLTGGDSSYEQYF	TGTGCCAGCAGCTTAACAGGGGGCGATTCGTCCTACGAGCAGTACTTC	TRBD1	TRBV7-2	TRBJ2-7	once
CASSDLAGVADTQYF	TGTGCCAGCAGTGACTTGGCGGGAGTTGCAGATACGCAGTATTTT	TRBD2	TRBV6-1	TRBJ2-3	-
CAISEVRGPQETQYF	TGTGCCATCAGTGAGGTCAGAGGGCCTCAAGAGACCCAGTACTTC	-	TRBV10-3	TRBJ2-5	-
CASSLGTGSYEQYF	TGTGCCAGCAGCTTAGGGACAGGTTCCTACGAGCAGTACTTC	TRBD1	TRBV7-6	TRBJ2-7	-
CASSSGTGSETQYF	TGTGCTAGCAGCTCGGGGACAGGGAGCGAGACCCAGTACTTC	TRBD1	TRBV7-7	TRBJ2-5	-
CASSQKAGLACYRPTGEQYF	TGTGCCAGCAGCCAAAAAGCGGGACTAGCGTGTTATCGTCCTACGGGCGAGCAGTACTTC	TRBD2	TRBV9	TRBJ2-7	-
CASSFSRGGEMNTEAFF	TGTGCCAGCAGCTTTTCCAGGGGAGGGGAGATGAACACTGAAGCTTTCTTT	-	TRBV11-1	TRBJ1-1	-
CATSPTHYEQYF	TGTGCCACCAGCCCAACCCACTACGAGCAGTACTTC	-	TRBV15	TRBJ2-7	once
CASSASDGGVGETQYF	TGCGCCAGCAGTGCTTCGGACGGAGGGGTTGGTGAGACCCAGTACTTC	-	TRBV10-1	TRBJ2-5	-
CASSLGVGTRPEQYF	TGTGCCAGCAGCTTAGGGGTGGGGACTCGACCCGAGCAGTACTTC	-	TRBV7-9	TRBJ2-7	-
CASSFGPGGGNTIYF	TGTGCCAGCAGCTTCGGGCCCGGGGGAGGAAACACCATATATTTT	-	TRBV11-3	TRBJ1-3	-
CASTKGGWADGYTF	TGTGCCAGCACCAAAGGGGGGTGGGCGGATGGCTACACCTTC	-	TRBV21-1	TRBJ1-2	-
CASSLGFPFYEQYF	TGTGCCAGCAGTTTAGGATTTCCCTTCTACGAGCAGTACTTC	-	TRBV27	TRBJ2-7	-
CASSLTGGFGEKLFF	TGCGCCAGCAGCCTTACAGGGGGTTTTGGTGAAAAACTGTTTTTT	TRBD1	TRBV4-1	TRBJ1-4	once
CASLNPFGNTIYF	TGTGCCAGCCTAAACCCGTTTGGAAACACCATATATTTT	-	TRBV19	TRBJ1-3	-
CASTLGIQGGDYGYTF	-	-	TRBV2	TRBJ1-2	-
CASSFRQGDGYTF	TGTGCCAGCAGCTTCAGACAGGGAGATGGCTACACCTTC	TRBD1	TRBV5-6	TRBJ1-2	few
CASSLGDWGDEQFF	TGTGCCAGCAGCTTGGGGGATTGGGGCGATGAGCAGTTCTTC	-	TRBV5-6	TRBJ2-1	-
CASSSSRVYNEQFF	TGTGCCAGCAGCTCTAGCAGGGTTTACAATGAGCAGTTCTTC	-	TRBV7-2	TRBJ2-1	-
CASSLVPRGQETQYF	TGCGCCAGCAGCTTGGTTCCCAGGGGCCAAGAGACCCAGTACTTC	-	TRBV5-1	TRBJ2-5	-
CASSLSPNSPLHF	TGTGCCAGCAGCTTAAGCCCTAATTCACCCCTCCACTTT	-	TRBV7-2	TRBJ1-6	-
CASSRDRDSGANVLTF	TGTGCCAGCAGTAGAGACAGGGACTCTGGGGCCAACGTCCTGACTTTC	TRBD1	TRBV2	TRBJ2-6	few
CAISGTGDASPLHF	TGTGCCATCAGTGGGACCGGAGACGCTTCACCCCTCCACTTT	-	TRBV10-3	TRBJ1-6	-
CASSLAQWGYGYTF	TGTGCCAGCAGCTTAGCCCAGTGGGGATATGGCTACACCTTC	-	TRBV7-9	TRBJ1-2	once
CASSIGGQGTEAFF	TGTGCCAGTAGTATAGGGGGACAGGGTACTGAAGCTTTCTTT	TRBD1	TRBV19	TRBJ1-1	-
CASSFAGELFF	TGTGCCAGTAGTTTCGCCGGGGAGCTGTTTTTT	-	TRBV19	TRBJ2-2	-
CASSFISGSGSGELFF	TGTGCCAGCAGCTTTATCAGCGGGAGTGGGAGCGGGGAGCTGTTTTTT	TRBD2	TRBV7-3	TRBJ2-2	-
CASSTTQGLPGYTF	TGTGCCAGCAGCACCACCCAGGGTTTGCCTGGCTACACCTTC	-	TRBV5-6	TRBJ1-2	few
CASSLLSGRRTDTQYF	TGTGCCAGCAGCTTACTCAGCGGGAGAAGGACAGATACGCAGTATTTT	TRBD2	TRBV11-2	TRBJ2-3	-
CATTGQSYEQYF	TGTGCCACCACCGGACAGTCCTACGAGCAGTACTTC	-	TRBV6-1	TRBJ2-7	-
CATPTGEGYTF	TGTGCCACCCCGACAGGGGAAGGCTACACCTTC	TRBD1	TRBV2	TRBJ1-2	-
CSVGRGTGELFF	TGCAGCGTAGGCAGGGGCACCGGGGAGCTGTTTTTT	-	TRBV29-1	TRBJ2-2	-
CASSSPDAYNEQFF	TGTGCCAGCAGTTCCCCTGATGCCTACAATGAGCAGTTCTTC	-	TRBV28	TRBJ2-1	-
CASSPTGAQTETQYF	TGTGCCAGCAGCCCAACGGGAGCCCAGACGGAGACCCAGTACTTC	-	TRBV5-4	TRBJ2-5	-
CASSQGGGSGANVLTF	TGCGCCAGCAGCCAAGGGGGAGGCTCTGGGGCCAACGTCCTGACTTTC	-	TRBV4-3	TRBJ2-6	-
CASSTRTVDQPQHF	TGTGCCAGTAGTACCAGGACGGTGGATCAGCCCCAGCATTTT	-	TRBV19	TRBJ1-5	-
CASSEVGPYEQYF	TGCGCCAGCAGTGAAGTCGGCCCCTACGAGCAGTACTTC	-	TRBV10-2	TRBJ2-7	-
CASSVQGEFTEAFF	TGTGCCAGCAGCGTACAGGGAGAATTCACTGAAGCTTTCTTT	-	TRBV7-8	TRBJ1-1	-
CASSLRTVGTGELFF	TGTGCCAGCAGTTTAAGGACAGTCGGCACCGGGGAGCTGTTTTTT	-	TRBV28	TRBJ2-2	-
CASSELDYNTGELFF	TGCGCCAGCAGTGAGTTGGACTATAACACCGGGGAGCTGTTTTTT	-	TRBV10-1	TRBJ2-2	-
CASSQGGRTNYGYTF	TGCGCCAGCAGTCAAGGGGGGAGAACTAACTATGGCTACACCTTC	-	TRBV5-1	TRBJ1-2	-
CASSLLLGRFGETQYF	TGTGCCAGCAGCCTTCTTTTAGGCCGCTTTGGGGAGACCCAGTACTTC	-	TRBV7-2	TRBJ2-5	-
CASSAPGLSNTGELFF	TGTGCCAGCAGTGCCCCGGGACTATCGAACACCGGGGAGCTGTTTTTT	TRBD2	TRBV25-1	TRBJ2-2	-
CASGGQPQHF	TGTGCCTCGGGTGGACAGCCCCAGCATTTT	-	TRBV19	TRBJ1-5	many
CASSLRTGLREKLFF	TGTGCCAGCAGCCTGCGGACAGGTCTTCGTGAAAAACTGTTTTTT	TRBD1	TRBV7-2	TRBJ1-4	once
CASSRDRAKYF	TGTGCCAGCAGCCGGGACCGAGCTAAGTACTTC	-	TRBV7-9	TRBJ2-5	-
CASSDTSYNEQFF	TGTGCCAGCAGTGACACGTCCTACAATGAGCAGTTCTTC	-	TRBV6-1	TRBJ2-1	-
CASSGGQGNQPQHF	TGCGCCAGCAGCGGGGGACAGGGGAATCAGCCCCAGCATTTT	TRBD1	TRBV4-1	TRBJ1-5	-
CASSLSASGKPYEQYF	TGTGCCAGCAGTTTATCCGCTAGCGGCAAACCCTACGAGCAGTACTTC	TRBD2	TRBV28	TRBJ2-7	-
CASRDRPGYQETQYF	TGTGCCAGTAGAGACCGTCCCGGGTACCAAGAGACCCAGTACTTC	-	TRBV19	TRBJ2-5	once
CASSEGRGQPQHF	TGTGCCAGCAGTGAGGGCCGGGGGCAGCCCCAGCATTTT	-	TRBV6-1	TRBJ1-5	-
CASSIMNNEQFF	TGTGCCAGTAGTATTATGAACAATGAGCAGTTCTTC	-	TRBV19	TRBJ2-1	-
CASSLGGDSTEAFF	TGTGCCAGCAGCTTAGGGGGGGACTCCACTGAAGCTTTCTTT	-	TRBV7-9	TRBJ1-1	-